This T cell receptor beta chain is from a study of CD8 T cells in Susac syndrome. Study results and limitations: Susac-specific public clones were found in both the total CD8+ and the CD8+ TEMRA repertoires, with fewer than 20 in the former and roughly 5 in the latter. Acknowledgment was made by the study that its TCR sequencing and HLA analysis involved a relatively small number of individuals.

The germline CDR1 and CDR2 sequences are PRHDT and FYEKMQ (reference sequence). V gave up 5 bases and J gave up 2 bases, with 14 bases separating them. The CDR3 consists of 15 residues. Negative isolation was used for CD8+ and CD4+ T cells and FACS enrichment for TEMRA cells. With random hexamers, roughly 0.5 to 1 ug RNA was reverse transcribed. An immunoSEQ multiplex PCR amplified TCR beta CDR3 over 54 Vbeta and 13 Jbeta. TCRdb called the immunoSEQ multiplex PCR reads again in MiXCR, with one record for every CDR3 protein. Of around 23,000 distinct CDR3 sequences detected, roughly 93% appear once; the ten largest clones hold 0.55% to 0.7%. Details on this clonotype: Its matching antigen is unknown.

Sequencing was performed on CD8+ T cells from PBMCs. This chain joins TRBV13 and TRBJ2-3, with D unclear. The receptor comes from a human donor with Susac syndrome. CDR3 sequence (DNA): TGTGCCAGCAGCACTCGAGACGGCCTCACAGATACGCAGTATTTT. Translated: CASSTRDGLTDTQYF.